This T cell receptor beta chain derives from a study of blood T cell repertoires in acute mononucleosis. Sample time point: acute infectious mononucleosis, at clinical presentation within 2 weeks of symptom onset (visit 1). A positive heterophile antibody test plus EBV viral capsid antigen-specific IgM indicated primary EBV infection. A PE-conjugated tetramer with BMLF1 280-288 peptide sorted cells. General study findings and limits: GLC-BM-specific selection apparently combined TCR alpha and beta motifs.

The CDR3 loop spans 13 amino acids. Germline V CDR1 and CDR2: SGHDN, FVKESK. At least 8,000 sorted tetramer+ CD8 T cells supplied RNA for cDNA. Data came from immunoSEQ multiplex PCR; TCRdb stores just in-frame clones and leaves some out. Found here are some 1,400 clones, 20% to 25% of them singletons; the top ten hold 53%. This material consisted of EBV GLC epitope tetramer+ CD8+ T cells sorted from PBMCs, taken during acute infectious mononucleosis. The subset is: CD8 T cells binding tetramer with EBV BMLF1 280-288 peptide (GLC-BM). J is TRBJ2-4 and V is TRBV14; D might be TRBD1 or TRBD2, each matching 6 bases. The TCR was taken from a woman between 18 and 30 years old with infectious mononucleosis caused by EBV. CDR3 loop: CGRSQSPGGFQYF. Here the CDR3 DNA reads TGTGGCAGGAGCCAGTCTCCCGGGGGCTTTCAGTACTTC.